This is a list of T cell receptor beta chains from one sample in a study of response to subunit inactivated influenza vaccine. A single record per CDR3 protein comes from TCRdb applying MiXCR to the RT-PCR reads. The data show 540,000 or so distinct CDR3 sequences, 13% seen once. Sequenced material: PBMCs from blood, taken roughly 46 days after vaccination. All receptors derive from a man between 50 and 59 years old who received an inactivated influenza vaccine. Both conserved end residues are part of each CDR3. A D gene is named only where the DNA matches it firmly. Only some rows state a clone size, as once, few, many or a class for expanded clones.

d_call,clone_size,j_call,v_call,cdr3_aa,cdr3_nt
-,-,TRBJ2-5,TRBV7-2,CASSLSRTQETQYF,TGTGCCAGCAGCTTATCGCGGACGCAAGAGACCCAGTACTTC
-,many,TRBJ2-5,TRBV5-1,CASSLAYVSTQETQYF,TGCGCCAGCAGCTTGGCCTACGTCAGCACCCAAGAGACCCAGTACTTC
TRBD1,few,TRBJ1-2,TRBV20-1,CSARDFGVGRGLGYGYTF,TGCAGTGCTAGAGATTTTGGCGTTGGAAGGGGGCTTGGCTATGGCTACACCTTC
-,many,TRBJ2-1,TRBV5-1,CASSLDLAGEQFF,TGCGCCAGCAGCTTGGACCTAGCTGGTGAGCAGTTCTTC
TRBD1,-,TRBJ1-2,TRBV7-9,CASSPRTGANYGYTF,TGTGCCAGCAGCCCCCGGACAGGGGCAAACTATGGCTACACCTTC
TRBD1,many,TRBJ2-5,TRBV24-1,CATSDPSGQGLVETQYF,TGTGCCACCAGTGATCCCTCGGGACAGGGCCTCGTAGAGACCCAGTACTTC
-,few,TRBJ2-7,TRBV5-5,CASSLGGTFGSYEQYF,TGTGCCAGCAGCTTGGGAGGGACCTTTGGCTCCTACGAGCAGTACTTC
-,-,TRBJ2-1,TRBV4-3,CASSQEYLNEQFF,TGCGCCAGCAGCCAAGAATACCTCAATGAGCAGTTCTTC
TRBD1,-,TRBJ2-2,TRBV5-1,CASSLVGTGPTGELFF,TGCGCCAGCAGCTTGGTAGGGACAGGGCCTACCGGGGAGCTGTTTTTT
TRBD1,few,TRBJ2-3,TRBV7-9,CASSHSDRAFTDTQYF,TGTGCCAGCAGCCACTCGGACAGGGCGTTCACAGATACGCAGTATTTT
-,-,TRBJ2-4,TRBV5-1,CASSPESDWTKNIQYF,TGCGCCAGCAGCCCCGAATCGGACTGGACCAAAAACATTCAGTACTTC
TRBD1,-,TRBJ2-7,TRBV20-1,CSARESRGLYEQYF,TGCAGTGCTAGAGAGTCCAGGGGGCTATACGAGCAGTACTTC
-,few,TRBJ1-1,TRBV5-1,CASSQDTTTEAFF,TGCGCCAGCAGCCAGGATACAACCACTGAAGCTTTCTTT
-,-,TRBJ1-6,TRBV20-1,CSAPMAGVNAYNSPLHF,TGCAGTGCTCCCATGGCAGGGGTAAACGCCTATAATTCACCCCTCCACTTT
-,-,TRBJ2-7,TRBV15,CATSREGSYEQYF,TGTGCCACCAGCAGAGAGGGCAGCTACGAGCAGTACTTC
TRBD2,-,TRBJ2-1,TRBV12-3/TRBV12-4,CASSLSSLAGGVNEQFF,TGTGCCAGCAGTTTGTCGTCCCTAGCGGGAGGGGTCAATGAGCAGTTCTTC
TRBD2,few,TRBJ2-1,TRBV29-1,CSVEERLAGANEQFF,TGCAGCGTTGAAGAGCGACTAGCGGGAGCCAATGAGCAGTTCTTC
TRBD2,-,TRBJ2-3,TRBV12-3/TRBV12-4,CASSLERGGLNTQYF,TGTGCCAGCAGTTTAGAGCGGGGGGGCCTAAATACGCAGTATTTT
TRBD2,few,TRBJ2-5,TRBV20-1,CSAIAGGETQYF,TGCAGTGCTATTGCGGGAGGGGAGACCCAGTACTTC
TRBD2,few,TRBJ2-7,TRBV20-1,CSARGTSGYEQYF,TGCAGTGCTAGGGGGACTAGCGGCTACGAGCAGTACTTC
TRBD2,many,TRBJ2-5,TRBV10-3,CAISPGLAGAVRETQYF,TGTGCCATCAGCCCGGGACTAGCGGGGGCCGTTAGGGAGACCCAGTACTTC
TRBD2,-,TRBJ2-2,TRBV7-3,CASSLTLTSGSPGELFF,TGTGCCAGCAGCTTAACGTTGACTAGCGGGAGTCCCGGGGAGCTGTTTTTT
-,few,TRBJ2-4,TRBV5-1,CASSLASGLGDIQYF,TGCGCCAGCAGCTTGGCGTCGGGGTTGGGTGACATTCAGTACTTC
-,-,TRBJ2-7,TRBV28,CASKSGTEYEQYF,TGTGCCAGCAAGTCCGGGACGGAGTACGAGCAGTACTTC
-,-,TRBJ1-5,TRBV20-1,CSASSVRGASNHPQHF,TGCAGTGCCTCTAGCGTGAGAGGAGCTAGCAATCATCCCCAGCATTTT
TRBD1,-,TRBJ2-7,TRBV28,CASSFVRGQALSYEQYF,TGTGCCAGCAGTTTCGTTAGGGGGCAGGCTCTCTCCTACGAGCAGTACTTC
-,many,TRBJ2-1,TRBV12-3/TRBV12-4,CASSRQYNEQFF,TGTGCCAGCAGTAGACAGTACAATGAGCAGTTCTTC
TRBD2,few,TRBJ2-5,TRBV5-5,CASSSLSGGAYETQYF,TGTGCCAGCAGCTCCCTTAGCGGGGGGGCCTATGAGACCCAGTACTTC
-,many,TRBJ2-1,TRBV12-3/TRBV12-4,CASSPGQWSGDEQFF,TGTGCCAGCAGCCCGGGACAGTGGTCGGGGGATGAGCAGTTCTTC
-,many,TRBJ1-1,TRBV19,CASSAQGWNTEAFF,TGTGCCAGTAGCGCACAGGGTTGGAACACTGAAGCTTTCTTT
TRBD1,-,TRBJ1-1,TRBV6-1,CASSAHRGEYTEAFF,TGTGCCAGCAGTGCACACAGGGGGGAGTACACTGAAGCTTTCTTT
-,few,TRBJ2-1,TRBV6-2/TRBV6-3,CASSYRDTNEQFF,TGTGCCAGCAGTTACAGGGATACCAATGAGCAGTTCTTC
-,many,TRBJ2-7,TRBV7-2,CASSSYGVKSTYEQYF,TGTGCCAGCAGCTCGTACGGGGTTAAGAGTACCTACGAGCAGTACTTC
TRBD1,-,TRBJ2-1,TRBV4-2,CASSGRVANRDRYYNEQFF,TGTGCCAGCAGCGGCCGGGTAGCAAACCGGGACAGATATTACAATGAGCAGTTCTTC
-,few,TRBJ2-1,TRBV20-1,CSARDPPKGHEQFF,TGCAGTGCTAGAGATCCGCCGAAAGGGCATGAGCAGTTCTTC
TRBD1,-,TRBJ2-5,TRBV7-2,CASSARQGKETQYF,TGTGCCAGCAGCGCCCGACAGGGGAAAGAGACCCAGTACTTC
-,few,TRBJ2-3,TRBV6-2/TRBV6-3,CASSYLRQASTDTQYF,TGTGCCAGCAGCTACCTCCGACAGGCTAGCACAGATACGCAGTATTTT
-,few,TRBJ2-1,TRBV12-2,CASRPPPGLAGPGNEQFF,TGTGCAAGTCGCCCTCCTCCGGGACTAGCGGGGCCTGGGAATGAGCAGTTCTTC
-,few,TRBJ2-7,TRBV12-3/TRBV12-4,CASSFSNHKYEQYF,TGTGCCAGCAGTTTCAGTAACCATAAGTACGAGCAGTACTTC
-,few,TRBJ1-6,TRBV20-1,CCAREGTGSSYNSPLHF,TGCTGTGCTAGAGAAGGGACGGGTAGCTCCTATAATTCACCCCTCCACTTT
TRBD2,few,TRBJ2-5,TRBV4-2,CASSPGTSGRVTQYF,TGTGCCAGCAGCCCGGGGACTAGCGGGAGGGTAACCCAGTACTTC
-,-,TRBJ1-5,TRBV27,CASSLLASNSNQPQHF,TGTGCCAGCAGTTTATTGGCCAGTAATAGCAATCAGCCCCAGCATTTT
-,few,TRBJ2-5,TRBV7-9,CASSLQYPQYF,TGTGCCAGCAGCCTACAGTATCCCCAGTACTTC
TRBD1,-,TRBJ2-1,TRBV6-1,CASSSDRDRGLNEQFF,TGTGCCAGCAGCTCCGACCGGGACAGGGGGCTTAATGAGCAGTTCTTC
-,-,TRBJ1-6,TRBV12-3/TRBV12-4,CASSPPATLHF,TGTGCCAGCAGCCCCCCGGCCACCCTCCACTTT
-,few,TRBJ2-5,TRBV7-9,CASSQRYSRGKETQYF,TGTGCCAGCAGTCAGAGGTACAGCAGGGGTAAAGAGACCCAGTACTTC
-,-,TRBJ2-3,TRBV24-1,CATSGFGDTPSTDTQYF,TGTGCCACCAGTGGGTTCGGCGACACCCCAAGCACAGATACGCAGTATTTT
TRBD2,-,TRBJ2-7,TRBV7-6,CASSGSGGGNSYEQYF,TGTGCCAGCAGCGGTAGCGGGGGGGGAAACTCCTACGAGCAGTACTTC
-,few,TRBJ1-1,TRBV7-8,CASSLGRGGEAFF,TGTGCCAGCAGCTTAGGGCGGGGGGGTGAAGCTTTCTTT
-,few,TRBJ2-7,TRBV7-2,CASSPSSGQAYEQYF,TGTGCCAGCAGCCCCTCGTCGGGACAAGCCTACGAGCAGTACTTC
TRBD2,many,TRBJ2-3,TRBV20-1,CSASWGPGTSGDTQYF,TGCAGTGCTAGTTGGGGACCCGGGACTAGCGGAGATACGCAGTATTTT
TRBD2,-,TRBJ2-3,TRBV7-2,CASRIPGGISDTQYF,TGTGCCAGCCGTATTCCGGGAGGAATCTCAGATACGCAGTATTTT
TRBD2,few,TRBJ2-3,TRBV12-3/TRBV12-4,CASTPGGSADTQYF,TGTGCCAGCACCCCGGGGGGATCGGCAGATACGCAGTATTTT
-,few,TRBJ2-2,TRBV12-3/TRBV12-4,CASKPPDGELFF,TGTGCCAGCAAGCCTCCGGATGGGGAGCTGTTTTTT
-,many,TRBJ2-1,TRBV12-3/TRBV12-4,CASSFMSLRGNEQFF,TGTGCCAGCAGTTTCATGTCTCTAAGAGGCAATGAGCAGTTCTTC